The entry below gives a single T cell receptor beta chain sequence along with its context. These data originate in a study of blood T cells in healthy people across ages. Across the study: There was about one barcoded beta molecule captured by template switching per two T cells.

V shed 7 bases, J shed 3 bases, and the junction held 4 bases outside the gene matches. CDR3 size: 13 residues. Germline lookup yields CDR1 KGHDR and CDR2 SFDVKD. The use of a sample-barcoded 5' primer and a J-beta primer mix characterized a second PCR of 7 to 11 cycles. TCRdb independently ran MiXCR on the 5' RACE reads; one entry per CDR3 protein. The repertoire holds around 1,000,000 distinct CDR3 sequences, with roughly 24% as singletons. These same data were also listed under a study on T cells of mothers and their children.

The chain joins TRBV24-1 to TRBJ1-1; the match to TRBD1 covers 7 bases. This TCR came from a girl between 2 and 10 years old in good health. Sequencing was carried out using blood. Here the CDR3 DNA reads TGTGCCACCAGCGAAGGGGGCTACACTGAAGCTTTCTTT. It is translated as CATSEGGYTEAFF.